This T cell receptor beta chain was retrieved from a study of T cell responses to AZD1222 COVID-19 vaccine. TCRdb's copy holds only in-frame clones and misses some; the assay was immunoSEQ multiplex PCR. The repertoire holds 100,000 or so clones, more than 85% seen once, with about 15% in the top ten. From germline, CDR1 is MGHRA and CDR2 YSYEKL. The CDR3 totals 16 residues. The V segment lost 0 bases and the J segment 1 base; nucleotides outside the gene matches: 1. This TCR came from an adult in good health. The rearrangement links TRBV4-1 to TRBJ2-1; 9 nucleotides agree with TRBD2. This material consisted of peripheral blood, taken on day 0 of AZD1222 vaccination. CDR3 DNA: TGCGCCAGCAGCCAAGAGCTAGCGGGATCCTACAATGAGCAGTTCTTC. The encoded protein is CASSQELAGSYNEQFF.